Shown below are 10 T cell receptor beta chains from a single sample sequenced in a study of PD-1 blockade in classical Hodgkin lymphoma. Method: immunoSEQ multiplex PCR; TCRdb's copy keeps in-frame clones and lacks some. This table has 20,000 to 25,000 clones, 75% to 90% appearing once. Time point: cycle 4 day 1 (C4D1), after 6 weeks of nivolumab. Following autologous stem cell transplantation, relapse occurred in every patient, and exposure to brentuximab vedotin varied. Thawed PBMCs were the source of CD4+ T cells, purified by magnetic negative selection. The source was CD4+ T cells from blood, collected before the fourth cycle of nivolumab. All receptors derive from a human donor with classical Hodgkin lymphoma.

This clone was found once. This chain joins TRBV28 and TRBJ2-5; D remains ambiguous. Trimming shortened V by 3 bases and J by 4 bases, and 9 bases separated the two germline ends. Germline V CDR1 and CDR2: MDHEN, SYDVKM. This CDR3 region has 13 residues. The chain's CDR3 is CASSFRSVETQYF. The CDR3, as DNA: TGTGCCAGCAGTTTTAGATCCGTAGAGACCCAGTACTTC.

V usage is TRBV10-3 and J usage is TRBJ1-6; D may be TRBD1 (5 bases). Between the trimmed V and J ends, which lost 6 bases and 9 bases, there was a span of 9 bases. The CDR3 loop spans 12 amino acids. Germline-derived CDR1 and CDR2 are ENHRY and SYGVKD. CDR3: CAISGRGSPLHF. CDR3 coding DNA: TGTGCCATCAGCGGGAGGGGTTCACCCCTCCACTTT.

This chain uses TRBV2 with TRBJ2-5; D gene uncertain. Per the germline V gene, CDR1 is SNHLY and CDR2 is FYNNEI. V was pared by 4 bases and J by 4 bases, with 10 bases between. The CDR3 length is 13 residues. In nucleotides, the CDR3 is TGTGCCAGCAGTGTGGATTACTCAGAGACCCAGTACTTC. This translates into CASSVDYSETQYF.

The genes are TRBV7-9 and TRBJ1-1; D gene uncertain. This CDR3 comprises 14 residues. The V and J ends lost 5 bases and 6 bases respectively, with 16 bases between them. Germline values: CDR1 SEHNR, CDR2 FQNEAQ (reference sequence). The CDR3 nucleotides read TGTGCCAGCAGCCCCCGTGAGTCGTACGCTGAAGCTTTCTTT. This encodes CASSPRESYAEAFF.

V is TRBV16 and J is TRBJ2-1, with D possibly called TRBD1 or TRBD2 (6 bases each). Germline-derived CDR1 and CDR2 are KGHSY and FQNENV. The V end was cut by 4 bases, the J end by 10 bases, with 11 bases between. This CDR3 has 12 amino acids. The CDR3 DNA sequence: TGTGCCAGCAGCCTTCTGGGGGGCGAGCAGTTCTTC. Amino acid sequence: CASSLLGGEQFF.

The rearrangement joins TRBV30 to TRBJ1-5; 8 bases map to TRBD1. The V gene end was trimmed by 2 bases and the J gene end by 4 bases; junction bases not matched to a gene: 4. CDR3 length: 14 residues. Germline CDR1 GTSNPN, CDR2 SVGIG (reference sequence). CDR3 DNA sequence: TGTGCCTGGAGTAGAGGACAGGGTAATCAGCCCCAGCATTTT. As protein: CAWSRGQGNQPQHF.

In the case of this clone: The same CDR3 can be traced to other DNA sequences in this sample. The chain carries TRBV19 and TRBJ1-2; TRBD1 matches 8 bases. Trimming cost V 4 bases and J 8 bases; bases outside gene matches: 9. CDR1 is LNHDA, CDR2 SQIVND, per germline (reference sequence). The CDR3 totals 14 residues. Written as DNA, the CDR3 is TGTGCCAGTAGTAGAGGACAGGGAGAAAGAGGCTACACCTTC. Encoded protein: CASSRGQGERGYTF.

This clone was seen only once. This chain connects TRBV21-1 to TRBJ1-3; the table's D call, TRBD1, was not checked against the DNA. TRBV21-1 is an annotated pseudogene. The CDR3 length is 18 residues. The CDR3, as DNA: TGTGCCAGCAGCAAAACCGCCAATTTGGACAGGGCTGGAAACACCATATATTTT. Translated, it gives CASSKTANLDRAGNTIYF.

This chain connects TRBV7-9 to TRBJ1-2; D is unresolved. The CDR3 runs to 13 residues. The germline V gene has CDR1 SEHNR and CDR2 FQNEAQ (reference sequence). The V gene lost 1 base and the J gene lost 4 bases, with 7 bases spanning the gap. The CDR3 DNA reads TGTGCCAGCAGCTTAGATTTGGCCTATGGCTACACCTTC. Amino acid sequence: CASSLDLAYGYTF.

This clone is a singleton in its sample. The V and J genes are TRBV5-5 and TRBJ1-1; D not resolved. This CDR3 comprises 12 residues. In germline, CDR1 is SGHKS, CDR2 YYEKEE (reference sequence). The ends were cut back, 3 bases at V and 8 bases at J, with 11 bases in the middle. CDR3 loop: CASSSDTMEAFF. Written as DNA, the CDR3 is TGTGCCAGCAGCTCCGATACGATGGAAGCTTTCTTT.